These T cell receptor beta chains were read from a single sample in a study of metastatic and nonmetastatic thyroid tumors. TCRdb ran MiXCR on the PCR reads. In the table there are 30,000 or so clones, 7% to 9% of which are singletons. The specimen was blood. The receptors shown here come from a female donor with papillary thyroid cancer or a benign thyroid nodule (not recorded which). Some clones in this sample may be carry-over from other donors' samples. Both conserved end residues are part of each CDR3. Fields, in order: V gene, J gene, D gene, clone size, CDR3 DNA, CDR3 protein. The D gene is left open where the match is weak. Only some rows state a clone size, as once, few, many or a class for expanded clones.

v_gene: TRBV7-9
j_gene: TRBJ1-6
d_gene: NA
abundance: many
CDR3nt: TGTGCCAGCAGCTACGATGGCGGTAATTCACCCCTCCACTTT
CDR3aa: CASSYDGGNSPLHF

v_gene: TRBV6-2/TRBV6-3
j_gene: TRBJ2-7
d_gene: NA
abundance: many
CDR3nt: TGTGCCAGCAGTTACTCGTTCGAGCAGCACTTC
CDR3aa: CASSYSFEQHF

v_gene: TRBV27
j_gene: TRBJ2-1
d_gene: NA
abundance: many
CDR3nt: TGTGCCAGCAGTTTATGGAACAGGGTTGTAAATGAGCAGTTCTTC
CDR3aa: CASSLWNRVVNEQFF

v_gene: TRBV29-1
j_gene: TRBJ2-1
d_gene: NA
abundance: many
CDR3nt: TGCAGCGTTGAGGGTCTCTACAATGAGCAGTTCTTC
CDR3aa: CSVEGLYNEQFF

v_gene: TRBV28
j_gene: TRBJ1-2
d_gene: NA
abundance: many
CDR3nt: TGTGCCAGTGCCCAGAACTATGGCTACACCTTC
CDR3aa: CASAQNYGYTF

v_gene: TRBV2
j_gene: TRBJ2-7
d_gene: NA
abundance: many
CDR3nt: TGTGCCAGCAGTGTTTCGCAGCACCAATTCCAGGGGTCCTACGAGCAGTACTTC
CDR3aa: CASSVSQHQFQGSYEQYF

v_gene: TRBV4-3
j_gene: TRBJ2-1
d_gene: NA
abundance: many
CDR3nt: TGCGCCAGCAGCCGCGGGGCGCTCTCCTACAATGAGCAGTTCTTC
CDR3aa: CASSRGALSYNEQFF

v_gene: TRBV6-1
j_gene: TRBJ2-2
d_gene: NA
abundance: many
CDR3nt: TGTGCCAGCAGTCCCCACGAAGGCGCCGGGGAGCTGTTTTTT
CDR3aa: CASSPHEGAGELFF

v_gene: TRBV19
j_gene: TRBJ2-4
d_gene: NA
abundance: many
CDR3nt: TGTGCCAGTAGTATAGATATAGGGGGGGGAAACATTCAGTACTTC
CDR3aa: CASSIDIGGGNIQYF

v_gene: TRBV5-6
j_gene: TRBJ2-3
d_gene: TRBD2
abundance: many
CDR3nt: TGTGCCAGCAGCTTCAAGCGGGAGGGGTATACGCAGTATTTT
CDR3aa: CASSFKREGYTQYF

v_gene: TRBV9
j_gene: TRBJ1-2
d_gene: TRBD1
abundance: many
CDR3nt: TGTGCCAGCACCACAGGGGAAGGAGGCTACACCTTC
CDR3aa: CASTTGEGGYTF

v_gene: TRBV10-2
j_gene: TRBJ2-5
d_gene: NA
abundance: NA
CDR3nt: TGCGCCAGCAGTGAGGAGCGGAGGGGCTTGGAGACACAGTACTTC
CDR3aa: CASSEERRGLETQYF

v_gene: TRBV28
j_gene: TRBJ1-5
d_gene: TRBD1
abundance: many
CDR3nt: TGTGCCAGCAGATCGACAGGGTCGGGCCAGCCCCAGCATTTT
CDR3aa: CASRSTGSGQPQHF

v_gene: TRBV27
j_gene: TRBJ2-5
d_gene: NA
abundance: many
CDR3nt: TGTGCCAGCAGTACCGGGCTAGCTGAGACCCAGTACTTC
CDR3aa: CASSTGLAETQYF

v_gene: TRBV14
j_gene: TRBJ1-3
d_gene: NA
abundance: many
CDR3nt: TGTGCCAGCAGCCAAGCCGGGAGCTTTTCTGGAAACACCATATATTTT
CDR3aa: CASSQAGSFSGNTIYF

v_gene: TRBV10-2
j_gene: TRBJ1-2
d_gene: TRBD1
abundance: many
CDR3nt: TGCGCCAGCAGTGATTGGCAGGGGGCGCCCTCGAATGGCTACACCTTC
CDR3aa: CASSDWQGAPSNGYTF

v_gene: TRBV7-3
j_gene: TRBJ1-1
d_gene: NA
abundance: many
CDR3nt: TGTGCCAGCAGCTTAGGGGCGCACAGCACTGAAGCTTTCTTT
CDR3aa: CASSLGAHSTEAFF

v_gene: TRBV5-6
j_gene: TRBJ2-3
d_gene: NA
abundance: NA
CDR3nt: TGTGCCAGCAGCCCTTCATTTCCGGGACCAATGCGGTATTTT
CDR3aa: CASSPSFPGPMRYF

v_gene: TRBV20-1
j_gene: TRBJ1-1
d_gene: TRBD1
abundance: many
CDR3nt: TGCAGTGCTAGAGGTGACAGGGGAGCTTTCTTT
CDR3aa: CSARGDRGAFF

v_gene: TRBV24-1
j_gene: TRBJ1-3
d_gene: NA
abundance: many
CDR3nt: TGTGCCACCAGTGAGGTTGCTGGAAACACCATATATTTT
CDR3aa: CATSEVAGNTIYF

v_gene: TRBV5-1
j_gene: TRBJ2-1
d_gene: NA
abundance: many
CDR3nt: TGCGCCAGCAGCTTGGGGGACCCAGCCTACAATGAGCAGTTCTTC
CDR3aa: CASSLGDPAYNEQFF

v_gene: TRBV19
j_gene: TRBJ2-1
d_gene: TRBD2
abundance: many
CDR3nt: TGTGCCAGTAGTACTTCATGGACTAGCGGGAGGGCCTTGAATGAGCAGTTCTTC
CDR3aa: CASSTSWTSGRALNEQFF

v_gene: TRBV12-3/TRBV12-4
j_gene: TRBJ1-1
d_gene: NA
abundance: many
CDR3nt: TGTGCCAGCAGTCCCCGTTTAGGGACTGAAGCTTTCTTT
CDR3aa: CASSPRLGTEAFF

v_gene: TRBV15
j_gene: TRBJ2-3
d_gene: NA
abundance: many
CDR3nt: TGTGCCACCAGCAGAGATCGGGACACAGATACGCAGTATTTT
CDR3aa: CATSRDRDTDTQYF

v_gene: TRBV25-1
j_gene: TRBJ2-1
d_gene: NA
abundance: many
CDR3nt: TGTGCCAGCAAACTAGATATATGGGGCAATGAGCAGTTCTTC
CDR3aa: CASKLDIWGNEQFF